The clone carrying this T cell receptor (beta chain) came up a few times. Expressed TCRB transcripts were sequenced after all isolated RNA was converted to cDNA. An average approximately 3.5 million reads came from naive, central memory and regulatory T cell samples. This table comes from immunoSEQ multiplex PCR, and its TCRdb copy is limited to in-frame clones, with some not included. The sample carries approximately 170,000 clones, roughly 9.1% recorded once. Germline lookup yields CDR1 SGHNT and CDR2 YENEEA. The CDR3 length is 13 residues. V was clipped by 5 bases and J by 1 base, with 8 bases between them. This sample is drawn from a study of beta chain features in type 1 diabetes. Naive, central memory, regulatory and stem cell-like memory cells within the CD4+ compartment were sorted using CD45RO/CCR7/CD25/CD127/CD95/CD27.

This receptor was obtained from a woman between 18 and 29 years old in good health. This chain joins TRBV11-3 and TRBJ2-5, with D possibly TRBD1 on 6 matching bases. Sequencing used central memory CD4+ T cells from blood. The CDR3 is CASSRDIQETQYF. The CDR3 DNA follows: TGTGCCAGCAGCCGGGACATCCAAGAGACCCAGTACTTC.